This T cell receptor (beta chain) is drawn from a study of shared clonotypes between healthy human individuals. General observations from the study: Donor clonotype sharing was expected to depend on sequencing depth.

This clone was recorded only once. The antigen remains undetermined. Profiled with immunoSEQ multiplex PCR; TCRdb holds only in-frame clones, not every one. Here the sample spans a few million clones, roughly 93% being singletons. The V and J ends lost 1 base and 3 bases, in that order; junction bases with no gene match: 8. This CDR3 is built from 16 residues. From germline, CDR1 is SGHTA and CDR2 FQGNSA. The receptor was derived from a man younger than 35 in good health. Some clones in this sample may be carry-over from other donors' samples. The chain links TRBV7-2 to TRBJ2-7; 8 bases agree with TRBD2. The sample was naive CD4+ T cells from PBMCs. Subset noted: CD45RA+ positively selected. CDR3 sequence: CASSLGRTSRNYEQYF. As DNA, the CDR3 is TGTGCCAGCAGCTTAGGTCGGACTAGCCGAAACTACGAGCAGTACTTC. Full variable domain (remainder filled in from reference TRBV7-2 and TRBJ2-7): GAGVSQSPSNKVTEKGKDVELRCDPISGHTALYWYRQSLGQGLEFLIYFQGNSAPDKSGLPSDRFSAERTGGSVSTLTIQRTQQEDSAVYLCASSLGRTSRNYEQYFGPGTRLTVT.